This T cell receptor beta chain was sequenced during a study of blood T cell repertoires in COVID-19. Background on the study: Acute-phase and convalescent COVID-19 samples originated in the United States, Italy and Spain. PBMCs, B-cell-depleted T cells, or T cells were the source of the cDNA or gDNA that made up the material.

Seattle patients were enrolled while actively infected and followed longitudinally. This CDR3 is built from 15 residues. Germline V gene data show CDR1 as MNHNS and CDR2 as SASEGT. Between the trimmed V and J ends, which lost 3 bases and 6 bases, there was a span of 18 bases. In the study's own analysis: Nucleated cell counts were estimated from reference gene primer amplification. The assay was immunoSEQ multiplex PCR, and TCRdb's table has in-frame clones only and misses some. The V and J calls and clone size were taken over from that table, and D and trimming were inferred from the DNA. The sample includes about 69,000 clones, about 90% seen only once; the top ten take 16%.

The chain is built from TRBV6-1 and TRBJ2-7; perhaps TRBD1 as D (5 bases). The specimen sequenced was peripheral blood. The receptor was isolated from a man aged 40-50 years with COVID-19, enrolled during active disease. CDR3: CASSDRERSLPEQYF. The CDR3 DNA follows: TGTGCCAGCAGTGACAGGGAAAGATCTCTACCCGAGCAGTACTTC.